The 24 T cell receptor beta chains presented below share a single source sample, sequenced in a study of identical twins. One entry per CDR3 protein, called by TCRdb with MiXCR from the 5' RACE reads. The sample yields 450,000 or so distinct CDR3 sequences, roughly a quarter seen once. Separately, the same data were catalogued under a study of T cells expressing NK-cell markers.

The sample comprised CD4+ T cells sorted from blood. These receptors all stem from a woman aged 18-29 years in good health.

This clonotype has a count of ten or more. The chain joins TRBV12-3 or TRBV12-4 to TRBJ1-2; 7 positions match TRBD1. V trimming: 5 bases; J trimming: 2 bases; junction bases outside the gene matches: 2. CDR3 size: 13 residues. In DNA, the CDR3 is TGTGCCAGCAGTCCACAGGGGAACTATGGCTACACCTTC. This codes for CASSPQGNYGYTF.

The CDR3 here is CASNQGLGTGELFF. CDR3 bases: TGTGCCAGTAACCAGGGACTGGGGACCGGGGAGCTGTTTTTT. The J gene is TRBJ2-2, the V gene TRBV19; weak D call: TRBD2 (6 bases). V was trimmed by 7 bases and J by 5 bases, leaving 14 bases between them. The CDR3 consists of 14 residues. Germline V CDR1 and CDR2: LNHDA, SQIVND (reference sequence).

This clonotype was counted only a few times. This chain connects TRBV5-1 to TRBJ2-5; 11 bases map to TRBD2. Germline V gene sequence: CDR1 SGHRS, CDR2 YFSETQ. J gave up 2 bases and V 4 bases, and 1 base lay outside the gene matches. This CDR3 region has 14 residues. The CDR3 here is CASSIAGGQETQYF. CDR3 nucleotide sequence: TGCGCCAGCAGCATAGCGGGAGGGCAAGAGACCCAGTACTTC.

This clonotype was detected only a few times. The rearrangement links TRBV20-1 to TRBJ2-5; maybe TRBD2 (5 bases). In germline, CDR1 is DFQATT, CDR2 SNEGSKA (reference sequence). CDR3 size: 12 residues. Trimming removed 6 bases from V and 3 bases from J, with 11 bases in between. CDR3 sequence reads: CSADTRKETQYF. The DNA of the CDR3 is TGCAGTGCGGATACTAGAAAAGAGACCCAGTACTTC.

This clonotype was counted a few times. V gene TRBV6-5 combines with J gene TRBJ1-2; 8 nucleotides agree with TRBD1. The length of the CDR3 is 15 residues. The V segment lost 0 bases and the J segment 5 bases; nucleotides outside the gene matches: 5. CDR1 is MNHEY and CDR2 is SVGAGI in the germline V gene. In nucleotides, the CDR3 is TGTGCCAGCAGTTACTCTCAGGGGGCAAATTATGGCTACACCTTC. Translating gives CASSYSQGANYGYTF.

CDR3 nucleotides: TGCGCCAGCAGCTTCGGGACAGGGAATGGCTACACCTTC. Its translation is CASSFGTGNGYTF. The V gene is TRBV5-1, the J gene TRBJ1-2; 9 bases are a match to TRBD1. Trimming cost V 2 bases and J 6 bases; bases outside gene matches: 2. This CDR3 is built from 13 residues. Germline V gene data show CDR1 as SGHRS and CDR2 as YFSETQ. The variable domain in full, with the rest retrieved from reference TRBV5-1 and TRBJ1-2, is KAGVTQTPRYLIKTRGQQVTLSCSPISGHRSVSWYQQTPGQGLQFLFEYFSETQRNKGNFPGRFSGRQFSNSRSEMNVSTLELGDSALYLCASSFGTGNGYTFGSGTRLTVV.

The sample holds a few counts of this clonotype. The chain is built from TRBV5-1 and TRBJ2-6; 11 nucleotides line up with TRBD2. Trimming took 3 bases from V and 4 from J; bases not matched to a gene: 6. The germline V gene encodes CDR1 SGHRS and CDR2 YFSETQ. This CDR3 has 17 amino acids. The CDR3 here is CASSSSGRFEGANVLTF. CDR3 coding DNA: TGCGCCAGCAGCTCTAGCGGGAGGTTTGAGGGGGCCAACGTCCTGACTTTC.

This clonotype was observed a handful of times. The chain combines TRBV5-1 with TRBJ2-1, with D perhaps matching TRBD1 (5 bases). Germline loops: CDR1 SGHRS, CDR2 YFSETQ. V lost 3 bases to trimming and J lost 3 bases, with 7 bases between them. The CDR3 loop spans 13 amino acids. The CDR3 region is CASSSDIYNEQFF. The CDR3 DNA reads TGCGCCAGCAGCTCGGACATCTACAATGAGCAGTTCTTC. The full variable domain, in which reference TRBV5-1 and TRBJ2-1 provide the parts outside the CDR3, is KAGVTQTPRYLIKTRGQQVTLSCSPISGHRSVSWYQQTPGQGLQFLFEYFSETQRNKGNFPGRFSGRQFSNSRSEMNVSTLELGDSALYLCASSSDIYNEQFFGPGTRLTVL.

The chain has TRBV12-5 and TRBJ1-5; D is unresolved. The CDR3 sequence is 14 residues long. Germline V gives CDR1 LGHNT, CDR2 FRNRAP. V was pared by 0 bases and J by 5 bases, with 8 bases between. As DNA, the CDR3 is TGTGCTAGTGGTTTGGTAGAAGGGTATCAGCCCCAGCATTTT. This gives the protein CASGLVEGYQPQHF.

The J gene is TRBJ1-1, the V gene TRBV5-1, with D possibly TRBD1 on 6 matching bases. Germline V lookup: CDR1 SGHRS, CDR2 YFSETQ. This CDR3 spans 14 amino acids. V was cut by 4 bases and J by 2 bases, with 12 bases left in between. The CDR3 nucleotides read TGCGCCAGCAGCCAAGGACAGTCCAACACTGAAGCTTTCTTT. Amino acids: CASSQGQSNTEAFF.

The chain is built from TRBV18 and TRBJ2-7, with D unresolved. The CDR3 consists of 12 residues. Trimming removed 2 bases from V and 3 bases from J, with 5 bases in between. Looked up from germline, CDR1 is KGHSH and CDR2 is LQKENI. The CDR3 sequence: CASSPLLYEQYF. As DNA, the CDR3 is TGTGCCAGCTCACCATTACTCTACGAGCAGTACTTC.

V is TRBV15 and J is TRBJ1-1; TRBD1 agrees at 7 bases. J gave up 0 bases and V 6 bases, and 7 bases lay outside the gene matches. The CDR3 spans 15 residues. CDR1 and CDR2 from the germline V gene are LNHNV and YYDKDF (reference sequence). The CDR3 sequence: CATREGQNMNTEAFF. The CDR3 nucleotides are TGTGCCACCAGAGAGGGACAGAACATGAACACTGAAGCTTTCTTT.

The chain recombines TRBV10-1 with TRBJ2-1, with 11 positions matching TRBD2. J was trimmed by 11 bases and V by 4 bases; bases with no gene match: 4. The germline CDR1 and CDR2 sequences are WNHNN and SYGVQD (reference sequence). CDR3 length: 13 residues. In nucleotides, the CDR3 is TGCGCCAGCAGTGGATGGACTAGCGGGCAGCAGTTCTTC. It translates to CASSGWTSGQQFF.

This clonotype turned up a few times. CDR3 nucleotide sequence: TGTGCCAGCAGCCCCCCGTCTGGCGGGGGGACAGATACGCAGTATTTT. Protein sequence: CASSPPSGGGTDTQYF. The rearrangement links TRBV14 to TRBJ2-3; TRBD2 agrees at 8 bases. V lost 4 bases and J lost 3; bases outside the gene matches: 9. The CDR3 extends over 16 amino acids. The germline gives CDR1 SGHDN, CDR2 FVKESK.

The gene calls are TRBV10-3 and TRBJ2-1; no firm D call. Deletions cut 2 bases from V and 2 bases from J, with 7 bases between. Germline V CDR1 and CDR2: ENHRY, SYGVKD. CDR3 size: 14 residues. This chain's CDR3 is CAISERQPYNEQFF. CDR3 coding DNA: TGTGCCATCAGTGAGCGCCAGCCCTACAATGAGCAGTTCTTC.

This clonotype was seen a handful of times. V usage is TRBV9 and J usage is TRBJ2-5; TRBD2 might be the D (6 bases). V lost 0 bases and J lost 5, with 11 bases in between. CDR3 size: 14 residues. Per germline, CDR1 SGDLS and CDR2 YYNGEE. The DNA for the CDR3 is TGTGCCAGCAGCGTAGAACTAGCTGGGGAGACCCAGTACTTC. Translated, it gives CASSVELAGETQYF.

This clonotype was recorded a few times. The chain joins TRBV7-9 to TRBJ2-7, with D maybe TRBD1 (7 bases). Germline V CDR1 and CDR2: SEHNR, FQNEAQ (reference sequence). With 5 bases removed from V and 3 bases from J, the gap between germline ends came to 20 bases. This CDR3 is 16 amino acids long. CDR3 sequence: CASSPRQGIGGYEQYF. The CDR3 nucleotides are TGTGCCAGCAGCCCCCGACAGGGAATCGGGGGCTACGAGCAGTACTTC.

The chain has TRBV20-1 and TRBJ2-1, with 8 bases identical to TRBD2. CDR1 and CDR2 from the germline V gene are DFQATT and SNEGSKA (reference sequence). The junction had 8 bases not matched to a gene; V was cut back by 3 bases and J by 7 bases. The CDR3 contains 14 residues. The CDR3 region has the DNA TGCAGTGCTAGTCACCGGACTAGCTTGAATGAGCAGTTCTTC. This encodes CSASHRTSLNEQFF.

This clonotype was counted only a few times. The chain uses TRBV24-1 and TRBJ2-1; D unresolved. There are 16 residues in the CDR3. Germline loops: CDR1 KGHDR, CDR2 SFDVKD. V lost 3 bases, J lost 1 base, and 12 bases lay in between. CDR3 in amino acids: CATSDSRVGSYNEQFF. In nucleotides, the CDR3 is TGTGCCACCAGTGATAGTAGAGTTGGATCCTACAATGAGCAGTTCTTC.

The table lists this clonotype with a few counts. CDR3 protein: CSVSRARGEKLFF. CDR3 nucleotides: TGCAGCGTTTCCAGGGCCCGGGGTGAAAAACTGTTTTTT. The chain recombines TRBV29-1 with TRBJ1-4; D perhaps matches TRBD1 (5 bases). Germline V gives CDR1 SQVTM, CDR2 ANQGSEA. The CDR3 is 13 amino acids. V shed 5 bases and J shed 7 bases, with 14 bases lying between them.

The chain couples TRBV3-1 to TRBJ2-1, with D tentatively TRBD2 (6 bases). The germline gives CDR1 LGHDT, CDR2 YNNKEL (reference sequence). The V end was cut by 0 bases, the J end by 7 bases, with 13 bases between. The CDR3 loop spans 15 amino acids. CDR3 DNA: TGTGCCAGCAGCCAAGAGGGTAGCGGTAGAAATGAGCAGTTCTTC. Protein product: CASSQEGSGRNEQFF.

The chain combines TRBV4-3 with TRBJ2-2, with D possibly TRBD2 on 5 matching bases. The germline gives CDR1 LGHNA, CDR2 YSLEER. The CDR3 spans 16 residues. V lost 1 base, J lost 2 bases, and 11 bases lay in between. CDR3 protein: CASSQVGRTNTGELFF. The CDR3 region has the DNA TGCGCCAGCAGCCAAGTGGGTAGGACTAACACCGGGGAGCTGTTTTTT.

V is TRBV5-5 and J is TRBJ2-4; no definite D call. Looked up from germline, CDR1 is SGHKS and CDR2 is YYEKEE (reference sequence). The CDR3 totals 13 residues. V lost 7 bases and J 0 bases, leaving 8 bases between the germline ends. The CDR3 region has the DNA TGTGCCAGCCTCAACCTAGCCAAAAACATTCAGTACTTC. This encodes CASLNLAKNIQYF. Filled out from reference TRBV5-5 and TRBJ2-4, the complete variable domain reads DAGVTQSPTHLIKTRGQQVTLRCSPISGHKSVSWYQQVLGQGPQFIFQYYEKEERGRGNFPDRFSARQFPNYSSELNVNALLLGDSALYLCASLNLAKNIQYFGAGTRLSVL.

J is TRBJ2-1 and V is TRBV6-1, with 9 bases matching TRBD1. CDR3 length: 14 residues. V lost 6 bases, J lost 5 bases, and 5 bases stayed unmatched. The germline gives CDR1 MNHNS, CDR2 SASEGT. Written as DNA, the CDR3 is TGTGCCAGCAGAAAGGACAGGGGCCACAATGAGCAGTTCTTC. Its protein is CASRKDRGHNEQFF.